The 10 T cell receptor beta chains presented below share a single source sample, sequenced in a study of blood T cell repertoires in COVID-19. TCRdb's copy holds only in-frame clones and misses some; the assay was immunoSEQ multiplex PCR. The data show about 140,000 clones, 75% to 90% seen once. Specimen: peripheral blood. The receptors here all came from a man aged 60 to 75 with active or convalescent COVID-19.

The rearrangement links TRBV4-1 to TRBJ1-2; the match to TRBD1 covers 7 bases. The CDR3 consists of 16 residues. The germline V gene encodes CDR1 MGHRA and CDR2 YSYEKL. V shed 4 bases, J shed 0 bases, and the junction held 8 bases outside the gene matches. The chain's CDR3 is CASSPDRALANYGYTF. In DNA form, the CDR3 reads TGCGCCAGCAGCCCAGACAGGGCCCTAGCTAACTATGGCTACACCTTC.

The rearrangement uses TRBV7-9 and TRBJ2-3; no definite D call. Germline V gene sequence: CDR1 SEHNR, CDR2 FQNEAQ (reference sequence). The CDR3 runs to 16 residues. V was shortened by 0 bases and J by 0 bases, with 10 bases between the two germline ends. This CDR3 reads CASSLARGSSTDTQYF. CDR3 nucleotides: TGTGCCAGCAGCTTAGCGAGAGGTTCTAGCACAGATACGCAGTATTTT. The whole variable domain, filled in from reference TRBV7-9 and TRBJ2-3, reads DTGVSQNPRHKITKRGQNVTFRCDPISEHNRLYWYRQTLGQGPEFLTYFQNEAQLEKSRLLSDRFSAERPKGSFSTLEIQRTEQGDSAMYLCASSLARGSSTDTQYFGPGTRLTVL.

This clone has only one observation. The chain employs TRBV7-4 and TRBJ2-1; D remains ambiguous. Germline V gene lookup returns CDR1 SGHVT and CDR2 SQSDAQ. The CDR3 loop spans 11 amino acids. V was cut by 3 bases and J by 8 bases, with 5 bases left in between. CDR3 DNA: TGTGCCAGCAGCTTTTGGCATGAGCAGTTCTTC. Translated: CASSFWHEQFF.

The chain recombines TRBV18 with TRBJ1-5, with D tentatively TRBD1 (6 bases). CDR1 and CDR2 (germline): KGHSH, LQKENI. The CDR3 contains 13 residues. V shed 1 base and J shed 5 bases, with 6 bases lying between them. The CDR3, as DNA: TGTGCCAGCTCACCACAGGGGGATCAGCCCCAGCATTTT. Amino acids: CASSPQGDQPQHF.

The J gene is TRBJ1-6, the V gene TRBV5-6, with a weak D call TRBD1 (6 bases). The CDR3 totals 16 residues. V was clipped by 4 bases and J by 7 bases, with 18 bases between them. Germline CDR1 is SGHDT and CDR2 is YYEEEE. CDR3: CASSNLQGGGNSPLHF. CDR3 coding DNA: TGTGCCAGCAGCAACCTACAGGGTGGTGGGAATTCACCCCTCCACTTT.

This sequence joins TRBV7-9 and TRBJ2-7; weak D call: TRBD1 (6 bases). CDR3 length: 12 residues. Germline CDR1 reads SEHNR; CDR2 reads FQNEAQ (reference sequence). V was trimmed by 5 bases and J by 3 bases, leaving 8 bases between them. CDR3: CASSPGHYEQYF. Written as DNA, the CDR3 is TGTGCCAGCAGCCCGGGACACTACGAGCAGTACTTC.

CDR3: CASSYLIIQETQYF. CDR3 coding DNA: TGTGCCAGCAGTTACTTAATTATCCAAGAGACCCAGTACTTC. The rearrangement joins TRBV6-2 or TRBV6-3 to TRBJ2-5; D remains unclear. CDR3 length equals 14 residues. Trimming removed 1 base at V and 1 base at J, with 7 bases between. CDR1 and CDR2 from the germline V gene are MNHEY and SVGEGT.

This clone has a handful of counts. Here the CDR3 DNA reads TGTGCCAGCAGCTTCGGGGGGACAGGGAGGACTGAAGCTTTCTTT. Its translation is CASSFGGTGRTEAFF. V gene TRBV7-3 combines with J gene TRBJ1-1, with TRBD1 matching 9 bases. The V and J ends lost 3 bases and 5 bases, in that order; junction bases with no gene match: 7. Germline V gene lookup returns CDR1 SGHTA and CDR2 FQGTGA. The CDR3 runs to 15 residues. The full variable domain, its missing parts supplied by reference TRBV7-3 and TRBJ1-1, is GAGVSQTPSNKVTEKGKYVELRCDPISGHTALYWYRQSLGQGPEFLIYFQGTGAADDSGLPNDRFFAVRPEGSVSTLKIQRTERGDSAVYLCASSFGGTGRTEAFFGQGTRLTVV.

The rearrangement links TRBV18 to TRBJ1-2; D may be TRBD1 (5 bases). V shed 3 bases and J shed 1 base, with 12 bases lying between them. The CDR3 is made up of 15 amino acids. The germline V gene has CDR1 KGHSH and CDR2 LQKENI. The CDR3 region is CASSPTREGNYGYTF. The CDR3 bases are TGTGCCAGCTCACCCACCAGGGAGGGTAACTATGGCTACACCTTC.

The genes are TRBV11-3 and TRBJ1-3; D gene unclear. Trimming cost V 6 bases and J 0 bases, with 6 bases left between them. This CDR3 spans 13 amino acids. Germline lookup yields CDR1 SGHNT and CDR2 YENEEA. CDR3 in amino acids: CASSRDSGNTIYF. The DNA of the CDR3 is TGTGCCAGCAGTCGGGACTCTGGAAACACCATATATTTT.